What follows is one TCR beta chain and its context. The antigen remains undetermined. What was amplified from RNA transcripts were TCR beta CDR3 regions. HTBI primers were employed in a first-round RT-PCR of the TCR CDR3. TCRdb itself ran the multiplex PCR reads through MiXCR, one entry per CDR3 protein. The sample lists 300,000 to 400,000 distinct CDR3 sequences; about 14% were seen once. These data are taken from a study of T cells in Graves' hyperthyroidism and ophthalmopathy. Whole-study context: Before treatment of any kind, peripheral blood was taken at initial diagnosis.

Germline values: CDR1 MGHRA, CDR2 YSYEKL. V was pared by 5 bases and J by 6 bases, with 9 bases of the junction left unmatched. CDR3 length: 15 residues. Hyperthyroidism of Graves' type that showed no ophthalmopathy progression within 18 months was stable. Newly diagnosed patients aged 18 to 65 had hyperthyroidism of under 2 months' duration. The study's findings and limits: A model of 13 V-J features distinguished ophthalmopathy from stable hyperthyroidism.

The V gene is TRBV4-1, the J gene TRBJ1-5; 8 positions match TRBD1. The origin of this receptor is a woman in her sixties or seventies with Graves' hyperthyroidism. Sequencing was done on a sample of blood. The CDR3 nucleotides read TGCGCCAGCAGCTGGATAGACAGGGGTCTTCAGCCCCAGCATTTT. It yields the protein CASSWIDRGLQPQHF.